One and the same sample provided the 8 T cell receptor beta chains below, sequenced in a study of naive and memory T cell subsets. Study-level results: A few larger clonotypes appeared in naive repertoires, especially CD8, possibly memory cells re-expressing CD45RA.

No antigen has been identified for these receptors. The beta constant-region primer was an equimolar mix of two oligonucleotides covering TRBC1 and TRBC2. Nested alpha and beta constant-region primers with the SP2 primer drove four PCR rounds on ligated cDNA. MiXCR, run by TCRdb on the UMI-ligation and nested PCR reads, gives a single entry per CDR3 protein. This sample has about 90,000 distinct CDR3 sequences, with roughly 10% found just once. Source material: naive CD4+ T cells from blood. The receptor set was obtained from a human donor in good health.

This clonotype occurred a few times. CDR3 DNA: TGTGCCAGCAGTTTTAGAAGGAAGGATGAAAAACTGTTTTTT. Its translation: CASSFRRKDEKLFF. The genes are TRBV27 and TRBJ1-4, with unresolved D. CDR1 is MNHEY, CDR2 SMNVEV, per germline (reference sequence). The CDR3 contains 14 residues. Trimming stripped 3 bases from V and 6 bases from J, with 11 bases between.

This clonotype appeared a few times. This chain connects TRBV2 to TRBJ2-1; D is possibly TRBD2 (8 bases). The V and J ends lost 6 bases and 14 bases respectively, with 23 bases between them. The CDR3 runs 14 residues. Germline V CDR1 and CDR2: SNHLY, FYNNEI. CDR3: CASRRREGATQKFF. The CDR3 bases are TGTGCCAGCAGAAGACGGGAGGGGGCGACGCAGAAGTTCTTC.

CDR3 coding DNA: TGTGCCAGCAGTTTTTACCATGCTGGAAACACCATATATTTT. It specifies CASSFYHAGNTIYF. The chain links TRBV12-3 or TRBV12-4 to TRBJ1-3; D call uncertain. V lost 3 bases to trimming and J lost 2 bases, with 8 bases between them. The CDR3 is 14 residues long.

V gene TRBV6-2 or TRBV6-3 combines with J gene TRBJ1-1; TRBD1 matches 9 bases. The trim removed 6 bases at V and 2 bases at J, leaving 10 bases unmatched. CDR3 length: 16 amino acids. From germline, CDR1 is MNHEY and CDR2 SVGEGT. This chain's CDR3 is CASRPVPGQGNTEAFF. For the CDR3, the DNA is TGTGCCAGCAGGCCTGTCCCGGGACAGGGAAACACTGAAGCTTTCTTT.

This clonotype was detected only a few times. The chain employs TRBV6-5 and TRBJ1-2, with 9 nucleotides matching TRBD1. The V segment lost 0 bases and the J segment 9 bases; nucleotides outside the gene matches: 11. The CDR3 spans 16 residues. The germline gives CDR1 MNHEY, CDR2 SVGAGI. The CDR3 coding sequence is TGTGCCAGCAGTTACTCGCCGGGACAGGGTAAACAGAGCTACACCTTC. This encodes CASSYSPGQGKQSYTF.

The CDR3, as DNA: TGTGCCAGCAGCCAAGTAGTGGAGCTCATGAACACTGAAGCTTTCTTT. Its protein is CASSQVVELMNTEAFF. This sequence joins TRBV4-2 and TRBJ1-1; D is unclear. Germline CDR1 is LGHNA and CDR2 is YNFKEQ. Trimming removed 1 base at V and 0 bases at J, with 12 bases between. This CDR3 comprises 16 residues.

This clonotype was recorded only once. The gene calls are TRBV6-2 or TRBV6-3 and TRBJ1-2; D may be TRBD1 (6 bases). The V gene's germline CDR1 is MNHEY and CDR2 SVGEGT. V gave up 4 bases and J gave up 6 bases, with 15 bases separating them. The CDR3 contains 14 residues. CDR3 nucleotides: TGTGCCAGCAGTTCCTCCCGGGACACAGATGGCTACACCTTC. Translation: CASSSSRDTDGYTF.

J is TRBJ2-7 and V is TRBV19, with D tentatively TRBD2 (5 bases). CDR1 and CDR2 (germline): LNHDA, SQIVND (reference sequence). The CDR3 loop spans 13 amino acids. V lost 3 bases and J 0 bases, leaving 6 bases between the germline ends. The CDR3: CASSMRVSYEQYF. CDR3 DNA: TGTGCCAGTAGTATGCGGGTCTCCTACGAGCAGTACTTC. Using reference TRBV19 and TRBJ2-7 for the parts outside the CDR3, the full variable domain is DGGITQSPKYLFRKEGQNVTLSCEQNLNHDAMYWYRQDPGQGLRLIYYSQIVNDFQKGDIAEGYSVSREKKESFPLTVTSAQKNPTAFYLCASSMRVSYEQYFGPGTRLTVT.